This T cell receptor beta chain was profiled in a study of neurological immune-mediated disorders. For the study at large: Secondary progressive disease was present in 3, and relapsing-remitting disease in approximately 30, of the approximately 35 multiple sclerosis patients. Broader study findings: Phylogenetically, 18 of 34 multiple sclerosis patients' repertoires fell into one related-CDR3 cluster, a possible signature.

A total of 2 million PBMCs stored at -80 degrees C provided the unsorted libraries. The CDR3 consists of 13 residues. Germline V gene sequence: CDR1 SQVTM, CDR2 ANQGSEA. Trimming took 6 bases from V and 1 from J, leaving 13 bases between them. This clonotype appeared many times. No antigen is known for it. 5'RACE employing 10-nucleotide random UMIs yielded the cDNA. TCRdb used MiXCR to reprocess the 5' RACE reads, holding one entry per CDR3 protein. The sample consists of approximately 40,000 distinct CDR3 sequences, 3% to 4% of them appearing once. The chain recombines TRBV29-1 with TRBJ2-7; maybe TRBD1 (6 bases). The sequence was collected from a man aged 25 to 45 with multiple sclerosis. The sequenced sample consisted of PBMCs. CDR3 protein: CSVDIDRSYEQYF. The CDR3 DNA reads as TGCAGCGTCGACATAGACAGGTCCTACGAGCAGTACTTC.